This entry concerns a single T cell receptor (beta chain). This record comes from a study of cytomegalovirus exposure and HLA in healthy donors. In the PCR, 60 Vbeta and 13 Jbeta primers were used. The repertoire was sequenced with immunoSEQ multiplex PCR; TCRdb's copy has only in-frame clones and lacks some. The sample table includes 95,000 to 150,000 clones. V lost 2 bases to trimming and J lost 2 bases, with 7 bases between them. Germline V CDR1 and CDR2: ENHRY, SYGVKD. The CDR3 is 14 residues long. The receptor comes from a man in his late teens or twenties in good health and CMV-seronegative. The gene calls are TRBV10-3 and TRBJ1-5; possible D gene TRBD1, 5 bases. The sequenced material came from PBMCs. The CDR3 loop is CAISEQGGNQPQHF. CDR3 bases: TGTGCCATCAGTGAGCAAGGGGGCAATCAGCCCCAGCATTTT.